What follows are 32 T cell receptor beta chains derived from one specimen sequenced in a study of naive and memory T cell subsets. Amplification of ligated cDNA took four PCR rounds with SP2 and nested alpha and beta constant primers. TCRdb re-analysed the UMI-ligation and nested PCR reads in MiXCR, keeping a single row per CDR3 protein. Of about 14,000 distinct CDR3 sequences in the sample, approximately 4.7% were seen once. Treatment given: skin biopsy from PPD injection site in Mantoux-positive individual. An oligonucleotide containing a UMI was ligated to the 3' end of TCR cDNA. The starting material was skin, obtained from a tuberculin skin test site. The origin of the receptors is an adult in good health.

This clonotype was detected ten times or more. J is TRBJ2-7 and V is TRBV27; D is unclear. Germline V gene sequence: CDR1 MNHEY, CDR2 SMNVEV (reference sequence). V lost 5 bases to trimming and J lost 3 bases, with 11 bases between them. The CDR3 consists of 13 residues. The CDR3 sequence: CASSPPMGYEQYF. DNA for the CDR3: TGTGCCAGCAGTCCGCCGATGGGCTACGAGCAGTACTTC.

This clonotype has a count of ten or more. This rearrangement joins TRBV20-1 to TRBJ2-3; TRBD2 matches at 13 bases. Germline V gene data show CDR1 as DFQATT and CDR2 as SNEGSKA (reference sequence). V trimming: 6 bases; J trimming: 4 bases; junction bases outside the gene matches: 7. The length of the CDR3 is 15 residues. Written as DNA, the CDR3 is TGCAGTGCCGCACGGACTAGCGGGGGCTCAGATACGCAGTATTTT. This codes for CSAARTSGGSDTQYF.

Remarks on this clonotype: Given a much more abundant clone one base away, this may be a read error. The chain is built from TRBV7-2 and TRBJ2-5; tentatively, D is TRBD2 (6 bases). Trimming removed 5 bases from V and 4 bases from J, with 11 bases in between. The CDR3 is 13 amino acids. Germline CDR1 and CDR2: SGHTA and FQGNSA. The chain's CDR3 is CASSGTHRETQYF. The CDR3 region has the DNA TGTGCCAGCAGCGGGACTCACCGAGAGACCCAGTACTTC.

Many counts were recorded for this clonotype. The CDR3, as DNA: TGTGCCAGCAGCACTGCCTGGGGCGACTATGGCTACACCTTC. It codes for CASSTAWGDYGYTF. The V and J genes are TRBV6-5 and TRBJ1-2; the D gene is possibly TRBD1 (5 bases). This CDR3 contains 14 residues. In germline, CDR1 is MNHEY, CDR2 SVGAGI. V lost 6 bases and J 3 bases, leaving 14 bases between the germline ends.

In its sample, this clonotype was seen many times. The chain employs TRBV7-8 and TRBJ2-7; TRBD2 aligns across 8 bases. CDR1 and CDR2 (germline): SGHVS, FQNEAQ. V shed 5 bases and J 0 bases; nucleotides not matched to a gene: 6. This CDR3 has 15 residues. CDR3 coding DNA: TGTGCCAGCAGCCTTCGGGAGGGTAGCTCCTACGAGCAGTACTTC. It encodes CASSLREGSSYEQYF.

This clonotype was seen at least ten times. The rearrangement links TRBV11-1 to TRBJ2-5, with a tentative D call TRBD1 (6 bases). Trimming took off 5 bases at V and 3 bases at J, with 13 bases between the two ends. Per the germline V gene, CDR1 is SGHAT and CDR2 is FQDESV (reference sequence). The CDR3 has 14 residues. CDR3 nucleotides: TGTGCCAGCAGCCCAGGGGTCTGGGAAGAGACCCAGTACTTC. This codes for CASSPGVWEETQYF.

This clonotype was picked up many times. The chain has TRBV2 and TRBJ2-2; D may be TRBD1 (6 bases). Germline CDR1 is SNHLY and CDR2 is FYNNEI. CDR3 size: 15 residues. V lost 5 bases and J lost 0, with 10 bases in between. The CDR3 DNA reads as TGTGCCAGCAGTTTAAGGACAGCGAACACCGGGGAGCTGTTTTTT. It is translated as CASSLRTANTGELFF.

This clonotype is medium-sized. This rearrangement joins TRBV20-1 to TRBJ2-7; 7 nucleotides agree with TRBD2. This CDR3 has 13 residues. In germline, CDR1 is DFQATT, CDR2 SNEGSKA (reference sequence). V lost 5 bases to trimming and J lost 2 bases; unmatched junction nucleotides: 6. The CDR3 DNA reads TGCAGTGCTTCGAGCGGGACCACCTACGAGCAGTACTTC. It codes for CSASSGTTYEQYF.

This clonotype appeared many times. This chain's CDR3 is CASSLYGQNTEAFF. The CDR3 DNA follows: TGTGCCAGCAGCCTGTATGGACAGAACACTGAAGCTTTCTTT. The genes are TRBV28 and TRBJ1-1, with a possible D match to TRBD1 (5 bases). The V gene's germline CDR1 is MDHEN and CDR2 SYDVKM. The CDR3 has 14 residues. Trimming cost V 6 bases and J 1 base, with 12 bases left between them.

In this sample, this clonotype turned up a few times. Given a much more abundant clone one base away, this may be a read error. The chain employs TRBV7-3 and TRBJ2-2; no definite D call. The CDR3 totals 13 residues. Per the germline V gene, CDR1 is SGHTA and CDR2 is FQGTGA. The DNA for the CDR3 is TGTGTCAGCAGCTTGGAAGGGTTCGGGGAGCTGTTTTTT. Protein sequence: CVSSLEGFGELFF.

CDR3 in DNA: TGTGCCAGCCAGATGAACACTGAAGCTTTCTTT. This codes for CASQMNTEAFF. V is TRBV2 and J is TRBJ1-1, with no clear D. The CDR3 is 11 amino acids. Between the trimmed V and J ends, which lost 8 bases and 0 bases, there was a span of 4 bases. Germline CDR1 reads SNHLY; CDR2 reads FYNNEI.

This clonotype was recorded at least ten times. This chain uses TRBV4-2 with TRBJ2-5, with D unclear. The CDR3 spans 15 residues. V dropped 4 bases and J dropped 0 bases, with 12 bases sitting between them. Germline CDR1 reads LGHNA; CDR2 reads YNFKEQ. The CDR3 is CASSLLLGDQETQYF. The CDR3 region has the DNA TGTGCCAGCAGCCTCCTCCTCGGCGACCAAGAGACCCAGTACTTC.

This clonotype was counted at least ten times. The V gene is TRBV20-1, the J gene TRBJ1-1; D gene ambiguous. The length of the CDR3 is 12 residues. V lost 6 bases and J 4 bases, leaving 12 bases between the germline ends. From germline, CDR1 is DFQATT and CDR2 SNEGSKA (reference sequence). In DNA, the CDR3 is TGCAGTGCCGACCGAGGATTCACTGAAGCTTTCTTT. Protein sequence: CSADRGFTEAFF.

There are a few counts of this clonotype. The rearrangement links TRBV11-3 to TRBJ2-2; 9 bases fit TRBD2. CDR3 length: 15 residues. From germline, CDR1 is SGHNT and CDR2 YENEEA. V shed 5 bases and J 0 bases; nucleotides not matched to a gene: 1. CDR3 bases: TGTGCCAGCAGCCGGACTAGCGCGAACACCGGGGAGCTGTTTTTT. This encodes CASSRTSANTGELFF.

This clonotype was counted many times. This chain uses TRBV7-9 with TRBJ2-7, with D possibly being TRBD2 (5 bases). Trimming left V 2 bases short and J 6 bases short, with 14 bases between. Germline CDR1 is SEHNR and CDR2 is FQNEAQ (reference sequence). CDR3 length: 14 residues. CDR3: CASSLPIPGGEQYF. CDR3 in DNA: TGTGCCAGCAGCTTACCGATTCCTGGAGGCGAGCAGTACTTC.

This clonotype is labeled as medium-sized. The chain uses TRBV20-1 and TRBJ1-1; no firm D call. The CDR3 totals 13 residues. V was cut by 3 bases and J by 0 bases, with 8 bases left in between. Germline assignment: CDR1 DFQATT and CDR2 SNEGSKA (reference sequence). The chain's CDR3 is CSARPSLNTEAFF. The CDR3 coding sequence is TGCAGTGCTAGGCCCAGTTTGAACACTGAAGCTTTCTTT.

There are many counts of this clonotype. The chain carries TRBV3-1 and TRBJ2-7; 8 bases match TRBD1. V was pared by 8 bases and J by 5 bases, with 11 bases of the junction left unmatched. This CDR3 contains 14 residues. From germline, CDR1 is LGHDT and CDR2 YNNKEL (reference sequence). The CDR3 is CASGGSRTGHEQYF. DNA for the CDR3: TGTGCCAGCGGAGGAAGTAGGACAGGGCACGAGCAGTACTTC.

This clonotype occurred a few times. This chain connects TRBV28 to TRBJ1-5; 7 bases are a match to TRBD1. J was trimmed by 1 base and V by 8 bases; bases with no gene match: 11. The CDR3 has 16 residues. Germline V gene sequence: CDR1 MDHEN, CDR2 SYDVKM. The CDR3 DNA reads as TGTGCCAGCCCTCCCCCGACAGGGTTGAGCAATCAGCCCCAGCATTTT. Translation gives CASPPPTGLSNQPQHF. The variable domain in full, with the rest retrieved from reference TRBV28 and TRBJ1-5, is DVKVTQSSRYLVKRTGEKVFLECVQDMDHENMFWYRQDPGLGLRLIYFSYDVKMKEKGDIPEGYSVSREKKERFSLILESASTNQTSMYLCASPPPTGLSNQPQHFGDGTRLSIL.

This clonotype was counted many times. The V call is TRBV7-9, the J call TRBJ2-1, with 7 bases identical to TRBD2. This CDR3 is built from 13 residues. Germline CDR1 SEHNR, CDR2 FQNEAQ (reference sequence). J gave up 10 bases and V 5 bases, and 8 bases lay outside the gene matches. CDR3 sequence (DNA): TGTGCCAGCAGCCCAGCGGGGCTGGGCGAGCAGTTCTTC. Translation: CASSPAGLGEQFF.

This clonotype is large by share. The rearrangement joins TRBV29-1 to TRBJ2-4; D is unclear. V lost 8 bases and J 9 bases, leaving 17 bases between the germline ends. Germline CDR1 SQVTM, CDR2 ANQGSEA. The CDR3 runs 12 residues. CDR3 loop: CSFSENSGIQYF. CDR3 DNA: TGCAGCTTCTCCGAAAATAGTGGCATTCAGTACTTC.

This clonotype was counted at least ten times. The chain recombines TRBV7-9 with TRBJ2-7, with 8 bases lining up with TRBD2. The CDR3 has 15 residues. J was trimmed by 1 base and V by 5 bases; bases with no gene match: 7. CDR1 and CDR2 from the germline V gene are SEHNR and FQNEAQ (reference sequence). CDR3: CASSPTRGVSYEQYF. The CDR3 DNA is TGTGCCAGCAGCCCAACGCGGGGGGTTTCCTACGAGCAGTACTTC. The full variable domain, rest sourced from reference TRBV7-9 and TRBJ2-7, is DTGVSQNPRHKITKRGQNVTFRCDPISEHNRLYWYRQTLGQGPEFLTYFQNEAQLEKSRLLSDRFSAERPKGSFSTLEIQRTEQGDSAMYLCASSPTRGVSYEQYFGPGTRLTVT.

This clonotype was observed a handful of times. This chain joins TRBV5-4 and TRBJ1-1; TRBD1 might be the D (5 bases). Germline assignment: CDR1 SGHNT and CDR2 YYREEE (reference sequence). The CDR3 is 16 residues long. V lost 2 bases, J lost 0 bases, and 14 bases lay in between. The CDR3 spells CASSFLRGRMNTEAFF. The DNA for the CDR3 is TGTGCCAGCAGCTTTTTGAGGGGCAGGATGAACACTGAAGCTTTCTTT.

This clonotype showed up many times. V and J are TRBV20-1 and TRBJ1-1; D perhaps matches TRBD1 (5 bases). The V end was cut by 5 bases, the J end by 4 bases, with 11 bases between. Germline V gives CDR1 DFQATT, CDR2 SNEGSKA (reference sequence). The CDR3 loop spans 12 amino acids. The CDR3 spells CSAGGLGTEAFF. DNA for the CDR3: TGCAGTGCTGGGGGGTTGGGCACTGAAGCTTTCTTT.

The rearrangement joins TRBV27 to TRBJ1-5; 9 bases fit TRBD1. V shed 5 bases, J shed 7 bases, and the junction held 6 bases outside the gene matches. CDR3 length equals 14 residues. Germline V gene data show CDR1 as MNHEY and CDR2 as SMNVEV (reference sequence). The CDR3 region is CASSDRQGEQPQHF. CDR3 bases: TGTGCCAGCAGTGACCGACAGGGGGAACAGCCCCAGCATTTT.

This clonotype counts as medium-sized. This chain uses TRBV2 with TRBJ2-2; D gene uncertain. Germline CDR1 SNHLY, CDR2 FYNNEI. The CDR3 has 15 amino acids. Trimming took 2 bases from V and 0 from J, leaving 7 bases between them. As DNA, the CDR3 is TGTGCCAGCAGTGAATCACGTTCGAACACCGGGGAGCTGTTTTTT. Amino acid sequence: CASSESRSNTGELFF.

In its sample, this clonotype was seen many times. The V and J genes are TRBV7-2 and TRBJ2-5, with D possibly being TRBD2 (5 bases). The CDR3 runs to 14 residues. V lost 5 bases to trimming and J lost 3 bases, with 13 bases between them. Germline CDR1 is SGHTA and CDR2 is FQGNSA. The CDR3 region is CASSRGMREETQYF. CDR3 in DNA: TGTGCCAGCAGCAGAGGGATGAGGGAAGAGACCCAGTACTTC.

This clonotype was observed many times. The chain is built from TRBV15 and TRBJ2-1; D is ambiguous. The CDR3 is made up of 13 amino acids. Trimming took 1 base from V and 9 from J, leaving 10 bases between them. CDR1 is LNHNV and CDR2 is YYDKDF in the germline V gene (reference sequence). CDR3 DNA: TGTGCCACCAGCAGAGCAAGGGTTGGTGAGCAGTTCTTC. Protein product: CATSRARVGEQFF. The full variable domain, completed using reference TRBV15 and TRBJ2-1, is DAMVIQNPRYQVTQFGKPVTLSCSQTLNHNVMYWYQQKSSQAPKLLFHYYDKDFNNEADTPDNFQSRRPNTSFCFLDIRSPGLGDTAMYLCATSRARVGEQFFGPGTRLTVL.

By sample fraction, this clonotype is medium-sized (0.01 to 0.1%). The V call is TRBV4-3, the J call TRBJ2-2, with D perhaps matching TRBD1 (5 bases). V dropped 0 bases and J dropped 3 bases, with 14 bases sitting between them. This CDR3 comprises 17 residues. The germline gives CDR1 LGHNA, CDR2 YSLEER. As DNA, the CDR3 is TGCGCCAGCAGCCAAGAAGGATACCAGGGTCACACCGGGGAGCTGTTTTTT. This translates into CASSQEGYQGHTGELFF.

This clonotype is labeled as medium-sized. V and J are TRBV7-3 and TRBJ1-2; D not certain. Germline V lookup: CDR1 SGHTA, CDR2 FQGTGA. This CDR3 contains 13 residues. V was shortened by 4 bases and J by 6 bases, with 12 bases between the two germline ends. The CDR3 is CASSSANRDGYTF. The CDR3 DNA is TGTGCCAGCAGCTCCGCCAATAGGGATGGCTACACCTTC.

There are a few counts of this clonotype. V and J are TRBV29-1 and TRBJ1-4, with D perhaps TRBD1 (6 bases). The CDR3 is 14 amino acids. Germline V gives CDR1 SQVTM, CDR2 ANQGSEA. The V end lost 5 bases, the J end lost 8 bases, and 18 bases lay between the germline ends. The CDR3 DNA reads TGCAGCGTTCGCGGGAGACAGGCGTGGGAAAAACTGTTTTTT. Translated: CSVRGRQAWEKLFF. The full variable domain, rest sourced from reference TRBV29-1 and TRBJ1-4, is SAVISQKPSRDICQRGTSLTIQCQVDSQVTMMFWYRQQPGQSLTLIATANQGSEATYESGFVIDKFPISRPNLTFSTLTVSNMSPEDSSIYLCSVRGRQAWEKLFFGSGTQLSVL.

This clonotype occurred many times. V usage is TRBV12-3 or TRBV12-4 and J usage is TRBJ1-5; the match to TRBD1 covers 8 bases. The V and J ends lost 5 bases and 5 bases, in that order; junction bases with no gene match: 8. The length of the CDR3 is 15 residues. CDR3 protein: CASSPRTGKYQPQHF. The CDR3, as DNA: TGTGCCAGCAGTCCTAGGACAGGGAAGTATCAGCCCCAGCATTTT.

This clonotype has a count of ten or more. The chain has TRBV7-2 and TRBJ2-4; perhaps TRBD2 as D (6 bases). The germline gives CDR1 SGHTA, CDR2 FQGNSA. Trimming cost V 5 bases and J 1 base, with 18 bases left between them. The CDR3 has 17 amino acids. The CDR3 loop reads CASSGGTAARAKNIQYF. CDR3 nucleotides: TGTGCCAGCAGCGGAGGGACCGCAGCCCGGGCCAAAAACATTCAGTACTTC.